These T cell receptor beta chains were read from a single sample in a study of vaccination and CD4 T cells after COVID-19. What these receptors recognize is not known. Via MiXCR, TCRdb re-called the PCR reads, giving one row per CDR3 protein. The sample includes some 6,000 distinct CDR3 sequences, about 51% of them seen just once. The specimen sequenced was CD4+ T cells from blood, cultured in vitro. These receptor sequences come from a human donor in good health. CDR3s include the opening cysteine and the closing phenylalanine or tryptophan. Fields, in order: D gene, J gene, V gene, CDR3 protein. D genes are given only for firm matches.

d_gene: .
j_gene: TRBJ1-2
v_gene: TRBV11-2
CDR3aa: CASSLAGERGYGYTF

d_gene: .
j_gene: TRBJ2-3
v_gene: TRBV30
CDR3aa: CAWGPGALTDTQYF

d_gene: .
j_gene: TRBJ2-7
v_gene: TRBV2
CDR3aa: CASSEPGSSYEQYF

d_gene: .
j_gene: TRBJ1-5
v_gene: TRBV19
CDR3aa: CASSIRGRAHNQPQHF

d_gene: TRBD2
j_gene: TRBJ2-7
v_gene: TRBV7-2
CDR3aa: CASSHRTSAVYEQYF

d_gene: .
j_gene: TRBJ1-2
v_gene: TRBV19
CDR3aa: CASSRKSHGYTF

d_gene: .
j_gene: TRBJ2-1
v_gene: TRBV5-4
CDR3aa: CASSTVENEQFF

d_gene: TRBD1
j_gene: TRBJ1-4
v_gene: TRBV6-4
CDR3aa: CASSASGGEKLFF

d_gene: .
j_gene: TRBJ2-1
v_gene: TRBV6-5
CDR3aa: CASSSVGSYNEQFF

d_gene: TRBD2
j_gene: TRBJ2-5
v_gene: TRBV20-1
CDR3aa: CSARASGRALLETQYF

d_gene: TRBD1
j_gene: TRBJ1-2
v_gene: TRBV5-6
CDR3aa: CASSRDRKNYGYTF

d_gene: .
j_gene: TRBJ1-5
v_gene: TRBV5-5
CDR3aa: CASSLRGNNQPQHF

d_gene: .
j_gene: TRBJ2-5
v_gene: TRBV7-2
CDR3aa: CASSLVWGSGKETQYF

d_gene: TRBD1
j_gene: TRBJ1-2
v_gene: TRBV6-1
CDR3aa: CASTLSPWTGGGGYTF

d_gene: TRBD2
j_gene: TRBJ2-1
v_gene: TRBV30
CDR3aa: CAWSDFGLAGDFAYNEQFF

d_gene: .
j_gene: TRBJ2-3
v_gene: TRBV10-1
CDR3aa: CASSESGLGADTQYF

d_gene: .
j_gene: TRBJ1-3
v_gene: TRBV7-2
CDR3aa: CASSLDIPGNTIYF

d_gene: .
j_gene: TRBJ1-1
v_gene: TRBV27
CDR3aa: CASSLNLGTEAFF

d_gene: .
j_gene: TRBJ2-2
v_gene: TRBV30
CDR3aa: CAWSGSNTGELFF

d_gene: TRBD2
j_gene: TRBJ2-5
v_gene: TRBV5-1
CDR3aa: CATSGAGRSQETQYF

d_gene: .
j_gene: TRBJ1-2
v_gene: TRBV5-6
CDR3aa: CASSRGGIYYGYTF

d_gene: TRBD2
j_gene: TRBJ2-3
v_gene: TRBV7-2
CDR3aa: CASSRRGGGDSSTDTQYF

d_gene: .
j_gene: TRBJ2-3
v_gene: TRBV11-3
CDR3aa: CASSLDSTDTQYF

d_gene: .
j_gene: TRBJ1-2
v_gene: TRBV20-1
CDR3aa: CSARDLPSPKYGYTF

d_gene: .
j_gene: TRBJ2-7
v_gene: TRBV6-1
CDR3aa: CASSRATRTGEQYF

d_gene: .
j_gene: TRBJ2-3
v_gene: TRBV7-2
CDR3aa: CASRPYWHRAQPSTDTQYF

d_gene: .
j_gene: TRBJ1-5
v_gene: TRBV12-3/TRBV12-4
CDR3aa: CASSLKGIGNQPQHF

d_gene: TRBD2
j_gene: TRBJ2-2
v_gene: TRBV7-7
CDR3aa: CASSLAGGNTGELFF

d_gene: .
j_gene: TRBJ1-1
v_gene: TRBV3-1
CDR3aa: CASSQVGTANTEAFF

d_gene: .
j_gene: TRBJ1-4
v_gene: TRBV20-1
CDR3aa: CSATTGPWTEENEKLFF

d_gene: TRBD2
j_gene: TRBJ2-2
v_gene: TRBV6-2/TRBV6-3
CDR3aa: CASSYPRGGSSGELFF